What follows are 5 T cell receptor beta chains derived from one specimen sequenced in a study of T cell changes during pregnancy in multiple sclerosis. Clones were sequenced by immunoSEQ multiplex PCR, and TCRdb holds only the in-frame ones, with some missing. The table lists around 75,000 clones, 94% of them singletons. Sequences were derived from CD4+ T cells from peripheral blood mononuclear cells, sampled after pregnancy. The receptors stem from a female donor with multiple sclerosis, enrolled in a pregnancy study.

Remarks on this clone: This specimen includes other DNA sequences encoding the same CDR3. The V and J genes are TRBV9 and TRBJ2-5, with TRBD2 matching over 9 bases. Germline trimming cut 0 bases from V and 5 bases from J; bases unmatched to any gene: 8. The germline CDR1 and CDR2 sequences are SGDLS and YYNGEE. This CDR3 comprises 16 residues. The CDR3 is CASSVGAGGPGETQYF. The CDR3 nucleotides are TGTGCCAGCAGCGTAGGGGCGGGAGGGCCAGGGGAGACCCAGTACTTC.

This clone was found once. The V gene is TRBV7-9, the J gene TRBJ2-7; 8 bases map to TRBD2. The CDR3 sequence is 12 residues long. V lost 2 bases, J lost 10 bases, and 4 bases stayed unmatched. Germline values: CDR1 SEHNR, CDR2 FQNEAQ (reference sequence). CDR3 in DNA: TGTGCCAGCAGCTTACAGCGGGAGATACAGTACTTC. Translated: CASSLQREIQYF.

The chain is built from TRBV5-1 and TRBJ2-2; 7 bases agree with TRBD2. The CDR3 extends over 20 amino acids. V trimming: 1 base; J trimming: 0 bases; junction bases outside the gene matches: 15. From germline, CDR1 is SGHRS and CDR2 YFSETQ. The CDR3 region has the DNA TGCGCCAGCAGCTTGAGGTTCACGACCAGCGGGGTCTCGAACACCGGGGAGCTGTTTTTT. This gives the protein CASSLRFTTSGVSNTGELFF.

The CDR3 bases are TGCGCCAGCAGTCTCGGGGGGCGGGAGGCCTACGAGCAGTACTTC. As protein: CASSLGGREAYEQYF. The V and J genes are TRBV5-1 and TRBJ2-7; 8 bases align to TRBD2. The CDR3 is made up of 15 amino acids. The V gene end was trimmed by 5 bases and the J gene end by 2 bases; junction bases not matched to a gene: 9. Germline CDR1 reads SGHRS; CDR2 reads YFSETQ.

This clone was recorded once. The gene calls are TRBV27 and TRBJ2-2; 8 nucleotides match TRBD2. Unmatched junction bases numbered 4, after V lost 1 base and J lost 3 bases. CDR1 and CDR2 from the germline V gene are MNHEY and SMNVEV (reference sequence). This CDR3 has 16 amino acids. The CDR3: CASSLLASGYTGELFF. CDR3 DNA sequence: TGTGCCAGCAGTTTATTGGCTAGCGGGTACACCGGGGAGCTGTTTTTT.